Below, 20 T cell receptor beta chains from the same sample are listed, as sequenced in a study of PD-1 blockade in classical Hodgkin lymphoma. As to time point: cycle 4 day 1 (C4D1), after 5 to 7 weeks of nivolumab. Every patient relapsed after autologous stem cell transplantation, and brentuximab vedotin exposure varied. Sequencing used immunoSEQ multiplex PCR; TCRdb keeps in-frame clones, though not all of them. The table records over 15,000 clones, 60% to 75% of them present only once. The material was peripheral blood mononuclear cells (PBMCs), obtained before the fourth cycle of nivolumab. These receptors were collected from a human donor with classical Hodgkin lymphoma.

The genes are TRBV11-2 and TRBJ1-2, with a tentative D call TRBD1 (5 bases). Between the trimmed V and J ends, which lost 5 bases and 7 bases, there was a span of 20 bases. Germline values: CDR1 SGHAT, CDR2 FQNNGV. The CDR3 extends over 15 amino acids. Here the CDR3 DNA reads TGTGCCAGCAGCCGCGGAAGGGGCGGATTTTCTGGCTACACCTTC. Amino acid sequence: CASSRGRGGFSGYTF.

The rearrangement joins TRBV28 to TRBJ2-1, with D perhaps matching TRBD2 (6 bases). This CDR3 is built from 13 residues. V was cut by 8 bases and J by 4 bases, with 12 bases left in between. Germline V CDR1 and CDR2: MDHEN, SYDVKM. In nucleotides, the CDR3 is TGTGCCAGCGAGCGGGTGCAGTACAATGAGCAGTTCTTC. Amino acids: CASERVQYNEQFF.

The V gene is TRBV29-1, the J gene TRBJ2-7; D might be TRBD2 (5 bases). CDR1 and CDR2 from the germline V gene are SQVTM and ANQGSEA. This CDR3 region has 14 residues. Trimming cost V 3 bases and J 7 bases, with 19 bases left between them. CDR3 bases: TGCAGCGTTGATTTCACCCGGGGTGGGAAGGAGCAGTACTTC. It yields the protein CSVDFTRGGKEQYF.

The rearrangement links TRBV5-1 to TRBJ2-3; D remains unclear. CDR3 size: 11 residues. V was cut by 2 bases and J by 2 bases, with 0 bases left in between. Germline CDR1 SGHRS, CDR2 YFSETQ. This chain's CDR3 is CASSFTDTQYF. CDR3 DNA sequence: TGCGCCAGCAGCTTCACAGATACGCAGTATTTT.

The CDR3 sequence is CASSEKYRDAFF. The CDR3 DNA reads TGTGCCAGCAGTGAAAAATACAGGGATGCTTTCTTT. The chain employs TRBV2 and TRBJ1-1, with a possible D match to TRBD1 (6 bases). V lost 2 bases and J 11 bases, leaving 12 bases between the germline ends. The CDR3 consists of 12 residues. The germline gives CDR1 SNHLY, CDR2 FYNNEI.

The genes are TRBV5-1 and TRBJ2-1; TRBD1 agrees at 11 bases. Germline-derived CDR1 and CDR2 are SGHRS and YFSETQ. The CDR3 consists of 15 residues. The J segment lost 6 bases and the V segment lost 0 bases, leaving 2 bases of the junction unmatched. This CDR3 reads CASSLGGTGGNEQFF. As DNA, the CDR3 is TGCGCCAGCAGCTTGGGTGGGACAGGGGGCAATGAGCAGTTCTTC.

This clone was seen a single time. The chain combines TRBV4-1 with TRBJ1-1; a weak D match, TRBD1 (6 bases). Trimming shortened V by 4 bases and J by 0 bases, and 15 bases separated the two germline ends. From germline, CDR1 is MGHRA and CDR2 YSYEKL. The CDR3 is 16 amino acids. The CDR3 DNA sequence: TGCGCCAGCAGCCCAACAGGGAGGATGGTGAACACTGAAGCTTTCTTT. It is translated as CASSPTGRMVNTEAFF.

The V call is TRBV18, the J call TRBJ1-4; D may be TRBD1 (5 bases). This CDR3 spans 16 amino acids. Trimming left V 2 bases short and J 7 bases short, with 17 bases between. CDR1 KGHSH and CDR2 LQKENI come from the germline V gene. In DNA form, the CDR3 reads TGTGCCAGCTCACCAGCCTCGGGGGTCGGGCGTGAAAAACTGTTTTTT. Residues: CASSPASGVGREKLFF. The full variable domain, with the rest looked up from reference TRBV18 and TRBJ1-4, is NAGVMQNPRHLVRRRGQEARLRCSPMKGHSHVYWYRQLPEEGLKFMVYLQKENIIDESGMPKERFSAEFPKEGPSILRIQQVVRGDSAAYFCASSPASGVGREKLFFGSGTQLSVL.

In its sample, this clone ranks as medium-sized (0.01 to 0.1%). The chain uses TRBV27 and TRBJ2-5; D gene unclear. V was pared by 5 bases and J by 1 base, with 11 bases between. Germline V gene lookup returns CDR1 MNHEY and CDR2 SMNVEV (reference sequence). This CDR3 contains 14 residues. In nucleotides, the CDR3 is TGTGCCAGCAGTATAGACCGGTTCCAAGAGACCCAGTACTTC. Translated: CASSIDRFQETQYF.

This clone was detected a few times. DNA for the CDR3: TGTGCCAGTAGTATAGGTGTACATCCATACAATGAGCAGTTCTTC. This codes for CASSIGVHPYNEQFF. This rearrangement joins TRBV19 to TRBJ2-1; D not resolved. The V end was cut by 1 base, the J end by 4 bases, with 11 bases between. There are 15 residues in the CDR3. Germline CDR1 and CDR2: LNHDA and SQIVND (reference sequence). The full variable domain, rest sourced from reference TRBV19 and TRBJ2-1, is DGGITQSPKYLFRKEGQNVTLSCEQNLNHDAMYWYRQDPGQGLRLIYYSQIVNDFQKGDIAEGYSVSREKKESFPLTVTSAQKNPTAFYLCASSIGVHPYNEQFFGPGTRLTVL.

This clone is a singleton in its sample. The chain is built from TRBV4-1 and TRBJ2-7; D uncertain. Trimming took off 1 base at V and 2 bases at J, with 6 bases between the two ends. The CDR3 sequence is 13 residues long. Germline CDR1 MGHRA, CDR2 YSYEKL. The CDR3 spells CASSQGMTYEQYF. The CDR3 nucleotides read TGCGCCAGCAGCCAAGGAATGACCTACGAGCAGTACTTC.

The chain combines TRBV7-9 with TRBJ2-3, with TRBD2 matching over 10 bases. Trimming removed 4 bases from V and 6 bases from J; junction bases left unmatched: 4. CDR1 SEHNR and CDR2 FQNEAQ come from the germline V gene (reference sequence). The CDR3 spans 14 residues. CDR3 nucleotide sequence: TGTGCCAGCAGCTCTTATAGCGGGAGGGATACGCAGTATTTT. Its protein product is CASSSYSGRDTQYF.

This rearrangement joins TRBV4-1 to TRBJ2-1; no firm D call. CDR1 and CDR2 from the germline V gene are MGHRA and YSYEKL. Trimming left V 4 bases short and J 5 bases short, with 9 bases between. CDR3 length: 13 amino acids. The CDR3 protein is CASSRRLDNEQFF. Written as DNA, the CDR3 is TGCGCCAGCAGCCGACGGCTGGACAATGAGCAGTTCTTC.

The chain links TRBV6-1 to TRBJ1-1; perhaps TRBD1 as D (6 bases). The CDR3 covers 13 residues. Germline CDR1 is MNHNS and CDR2 is SASEGT. V was clipped by 8 bases and J by 8 bases, with 18 bases between them. The CDR3: CASQNFNRAEAFF. In DNA, the CDR3 is TGTGCCAGCCAAAACTTTAACAGGGCGGAAGCTTTCTTT.

This clone counts as medium-sized (0.01 to 0.1%). The chain uses TRBV10-3 and TRBJ2-3; possibly TRBD2 for D (6 bases). Germline CDR1 reads ENHRY; CDR2 reads SYGVKD. V gave up 4 bases and J gave up 3 bases, with 14 bases separating them. This CDR3 comprises 15 residues. The CDR3 sequence is CAISVNGRGTDTQYF. CDR3 sequence (DNA): TGTGCCATCAGTGTCAACGGGAGAGGGACAGATACGCAGTATTTT.

This clone was found a few times. The chain joins TRBV30 to TRBJ2-2; 10 nucleotides align to TRBD1. This CDR3 contains 13 residues. CDR1 is GTSNPN and CDR2 is SVGIG in the germline V gene (reference sequence). Trimming cost V 7 bases and J 4 bases; bases outside gene matches: 3. The CDR3 DNA follows: TGTGCCTTGGACAGGGGGGGCACCGGGGAGCTGTTTTTT. Protein sequence: CALDRGGTGELFF.

This clone was seen a handful of times. In DNA form, the CDR3 reads TGTGCCAGCAGCCCCCGGGACAGAAATACAGATACGCAGTATTTT. Amino acid sequence: CASSPRDRNTDTQYF. V is TRBV6-1 and J is TRBJ2-3; 7 nucleotides align to TRBD1. The germline gives CDR1 MNHNS, CDR2 SASEGT. V lost 6 bases, J lost 3 bases, and 9 bases stayed unmatched. The CDR3 consists of 15 residues.

The chain carries TRBV28 and TRBJ1-1; 9 bases line up with TRBD1. The V and J ends lost 3 bases and 10 bases, in that order; junction bases with no gene match: 9. The CDR3 has 14 residues. Germline assignment: CDR1 MDHEN and CDR2 SYDVKM. CDR3 sequence: CASSFGTGLFGAFF. The CDR3 DNA is TGTGCCAGCAGTTTCGGGACAGGGTTATTCGGAGCTTTCTTT.

This clone was recorded once. This rearrangement joins TRBV2 to TRBJ2-7, with 10 nucleotides matching TRBD1. The germline V gene encodes CDR1 SNHLY and CDR2 FYNNEI. V dropped 6 bases and J dropped 4; count of bases not matched to a gene: 6. This CDR3 is 14 amino acids long. The CDR3 is CASRRQGAVYEQYF. CDR3 nucleotides: TGTGCCAGCAGGAGACAGGGGGCTGTATACGAGCAGTACTTC.

This clone was counted a few times. The V gene is TRBV7-6, the J gene TRBJ2-3; perhaps TRBD2 as D (6 bases). This CDR3 has 16 residues. Looked up from germline, CDR1 is SGHVS and CDR2 is FNYEAQ. The ends were cut back, 5 bases at V and 1 base at J, with 16 bases in the middle. The CDR3 protein is CASSPIGGSGTDTQYF. CDR3 sequence (DNA): TGTGCCAGCAGCCCCATAGGAGGGAGCGGCACAGATACGCAGTATTTT.